A single sample is the source of the 31 T cell receptor beta chains below, sequenced in a study of Ad26.COV2.S vaccination and SARS-CoV-2 variants. Treatment: some 19 received Ad26.COV2.S at low or high dose, single or two shots; roughly five received placebo; per-sample allocation not given. Collection of samples fell on day 63 after the first vaccine or placebo injection. The repertoire was sequenced with immunoSEQ multiplex PCR; TCRdb's copy has only in-frame clones and lacks some. The table includes over 350,000 clones, more than 85% detected once. The source was peripheral blood, collected in a trial of Ad26.COV2.S vaccine versus placebo. Receptor source: a person between 18 and 60 years old who received the Ad26.COV2.S COVID-19 vaccine or a placebo.

The J gene is TRBJ2-1, the V gene TRBV7-6; a possible D gene is TRBD2 (6 bases). Trimming took 5 bases from V and 4 from J, leaving 18 bases between them. CDR1 and CDR2 (germline): SGHVS, FNYEAQ. The CDR3 is 16 residues long. As DNA, the CDR3 is TGTGCCAGCAGCCCCCGGGCGGGGCGCATTTACAATGAGCAGTTCTTC. Amino acid sequence: CASSPRAGRIYNEQFF.

V usage is TRBV5-8 and J usage is TRBJ2-1; possible D gene TRBD1, 6 bases. This CDR3 contains 13 residues. Trimming pared 4 bases from V and 9 bases from J, leaving 14 bases between. The germline V gene has CDR1 SGHTS and CDR2 YDEGEE. CDR3 residues: CASSPNRVGEQFF. Written as DNA, the CDR3 is TGTGCCAGCAGCCCGAACAGGGTGGGTGAGCAGTTCTTC.

CDR3 nucleotide sequence: TGCGCCTCGAAAGGGGTAGGAGATAACTACGAGCAGTACTTC. It encodes CASKGVGDNYEQYF. The chain combines TRBV5-1 with TRBJ2-7, with a tentative D call TRBD1 (5 bases). The CDR3 runs 14 residues. The V end lost 10 bases, the J end lost 3 bases, and 20 bases lay between the germline ends. CDR1 SGHRS and CDR2 YFSETQ come from the germline V gene.

This chain joins TRBV7-9 and TRBJ2-3, with D uncertain. Germline CDR1 and CDR2: SEHNR and FQNEAQ (reference sequence). V was pared by 5 bases and J by 3 bases, with 6 bases between. CDR3 length equals 12 residues. The CDR3 DNA sequence: TGTGCCAGCAGCACTGGGACAGATACGCAGTATTTT. This encodes CASSTGTDTQYF.

As to this clone: One end of the junction is discordant with germline, which a read error may explain. The chain combines TRBV6-4 with TRBJ2-7; D is unclear. The CDR3 spans 12 residues. CDR1 is MRHNA, CDR2 SNTAGT, per germline. The CDR3 region has the DNA TGTGCCAGCAGTGATCTTTTTGGCAGCCAGGACTTC. It encodes CASSDLFGSQDF.

This chain uses TRBV5-4 with TRBJ2-7; D may be TRBD1 (6 bases). Per the germline V gene, CDR1 is SGHNT and CDR2 is YYREEE (reference sequence). V dropped 0 bases and J dropped 2 bases, with 9 bases sitting between them. The CDR3 spans 14 residues. For the CDR3, the DNA is TGTGCCAGCAGCTTGGACAGGGAAGCCTACGAGCAGTACTTC. Its translation: CASSLDREAYEQYF.

The chain has TRBV7-8 and TRBJ2-7, with D perhaps TRBD1 (6 bases). The CDR3 is made up of 15 amino acids. Germline CDR1 SGHVS, CDR2 FQNEAQ. V was clipped by 1 base and J by 9 bases, with 19 bases between them. CDR3 bases: TGTGCCAGCAGCTTAGGGGTGGCCGTCAGGGGCGTGCAGTACTTC. Amino acid sequence: CASSLGVAVRGVQYF.

The V call is TRBV3-1 (or the pseudogene TRBV3-2), the J call TRBJ1-1; perhaps TRBD1 as D (5 bases). CDR3 size: 15 residues. Trimming took 0 bases from V and 3 from J, leaving 11 bases between them. Per germline, CDR1 LGHDT and CDR2 YNNKEL (reference sequence). CDR3: CASSQDPGWDTEAFF. CDR3 DNA: TGTGCCAGCAGCCAAGACCCAGGGTGGGACACTGAAGCTTTCTTT.

Points on this clone: Other DNA sequences within the sample encode an identical CDR3. The rearrangement joins TRBV6-4 to TRBJ1-4, with D unclear. Germline CDR1 MRHNA, CDR2 SNTAGT. The germline V and J ends were trimmed by 3 bases and 5 bases, with 1 base remaining between them. This CDR3 has 11 residues. The CDR3 sequence: CASSENEKLFF. The CDR3 DNA is TGTGCCAGCAGTGAAAATGAAAAACTGTTTTTT.

CDR3 region: CASREGFYRYEQYF. The CDR3 nucleotides are TGTGCCAGCAGGGAGGGGTTTTACAGATACGAGCAGTACTTC. The chain links TRBV2 to TRBJ2-7; maybe TRBD2 (6 bases). The V and J ends lost 6 bases and 4 bases respectively, with 16 bases between them. CDR1 is SNHLY and CDR2 is FYNNEI in the germline V gene. This CDR3 contains 14 residues.

J is TRBJ2-2 and V is TRBV6-2 or TRBV6-3, with D perhaps being TRBD1 or TRBD2 (5 bases each). Germline-derived CDR1 and CDR2 are MNHEY and SVGEGT. Deletions cut 3 bases from V and 1 base from J, with 6 bases between. The CDR3 is made up of 14 amino acids. The CDR3 bases are TGTGCCAGCAGTTATGGGGGGAACACCGGGGAGCTGTTTTTT. Its protein product is CASSYGGNTGELFF.

The chain couples TRBV19 to TRBJ2-4, with D possibly matching TRBD1 (6 bases). Trimming left V 2 bases short and J 3 bases short, with 14 bases between. The germline V gene has CDR1 LNHDA and CDR2 SQIVND (reference sequence). The CDR3 sequence is 16 residues long. CDR3 DNA sequence: TGTGCCAGTAGTATATATACAGGGTTTGTCAAAAACATTCAGTACTTC. It encodes CASSIYTGFVKNIQYF.

The chain carries TRBV15 and TRBJ2-5; no firm D call. Trimming left V 7 bases short and J 2 bases short, with 8 bases between. CDR1 is LNHNV and CDR2 is YYDKDF in the germline V gene (reference sequence). There are 12 residues in the CDR3. The CDR3 spells CATKVDQETQYF. The CDR3, as DNA: TGTGCCACCAAGGTGGATCAAGAGACCCAGTACTTC.

Written as DNA, the CDR3 is TGTGCCAGTAGTATAAATGGACAGCTTCAGTATGGCTACACCTTC. It yields the protein CASSINGQLQYGYTF. This chain links TRBV19 with TRBJ1-2; tentatively, D is TRBD1 (6 bases). Germline V gene data show CDR1 as LNHDA and CDR2 as SQIVND (reference sequence). This CDR3 region has 15 residues. Between the trimmed V and J ends, which lost 2 bases and 5 bases, there was a span of 15 bases.

In its sample, this clone was seen once. The chain employs TRBV4-3 and TRBJ1-2; D remains unclear. The V gene's germline CDR1 is LGHNA and CDR2 YSLEER. V lost 6 bases to trimming and J lost 1 base, with 6 bases between them. The CDR3 has 12 amino acids. CDR3 loop: CASSQSNYGYTF. Written as DNA, the CDR3 is TGCGCCAGCAGTCAGAGTAACTATGGCTACACCTTC.

V usage is TRBV29-1 and J usage is TRBJ1-1; 9 nucleotides line up with TRBD1. The germline gives CDR1 SQVTM, CDR2 ANQGSEA. The CDR3 is made up of 12 amino acids. The V and J ends lost 4 bases and 8 bases, in that order; junction bases with no gene match: 5. CDR3 in amino acids: CSVGGDREEAFF. The CDR3 DNA reads as TGCAGCGTTGGGGGGGACAGGGAAGAAGCTTTCTTT.

V usage is TRBV27 and J usage is TRBJ1-1, with TRBD1 as a possible D gene (5 bases). The CDR3 contains 14 residues. Per the germline V gene, CDR1 is MNHEY and CDR2 is SMNVEV (reference sequence). Trimming cost V 3 bases and J 6 bases, with 14 bases left between them. The CDR3 region is CASSLGEGVAEAFF. The DNA of the CDR3 is TGTGCCAGCAGTTTGGGGGAAGGTGTGGCTGAAGCTTTCTTT.

The chain employs TRBV5-4 and TRBJ1-6, with unresolved D. The CDR3 is 15 amino acids. V was clipped by 0 bases and J by 2 bases, with 6 bases between them. CDR1 and CDR2 (germline): SGHNT, YYREEE (reference sequence). The CDR3 DNA is TGTGCCAGCAGCTTGGCGGGGACCTATAATTCACCCCTCCACTTT. This translates into CASSLAGTYNSPLHF.

The rearrangement uses TRBV7-2 and TRBJ2-7; 10 bases agree with TRBD1. Germline assignment: CDR1 SGHTA and CDR2 FQGNSA. This CDR3 has 15 amino acids. The ends lost 1 base at V and 6 bases at J; junction bases unmatched: 6. CDR3 coding DNA: TGTGCCAGCAGCTTAGGCGGGACAGGGGAATCCGAGCAGTACTTC. Its protein is CASSLGGTGESEQYF.

The chain combines TRBV3-1 (or the pseudogene TRBV3-2) with TRBJ1-4; perhaps TRBD1 as D (5 bases). The CDR3 consists of 15 residues. The V end was cut by 3 bases, the J end by 0 bases, with 8 bases between. Germline CDR1 reads LGHDT; CDR2 reads YNNKEL (reference sequence). CDR3 DNA: TGTGCCAGCAGCCATCCGACAGCAACTAATGAAAAACTGTTTTTT. Translation gives CASSHPTATNEKLFF.

The chain joins TRBV10-3 to TRBJ1-5; D uncertain. Trimming stripped 10 bases from V and 0 bases from J, with 10 bases between. CDR3 length equals 13 residues. The germline V gene has CDR1 ENHRY and CDR2 SYGVKD. CDR3 residues: CASAPYSNQPQHF. The DNA of the CDR3 is TGTGCCAGCGCACCTTATAGCAATCAGCCCCAGCATTTT.

The CDR3 DNA is TGTGCCAGCAGTGGGTCCTACGAGCAGTACTTC. The encoded protein is CASSGSYEQYF. This chain links TRBV2 with TRBJ2-7; D uncertain. Trimming pared 4 bases from V and 1 base from J, leaving 2 bases between. The CDR3 has 11 residues. Germline V gene sequence: CDR1 SNHLY, CDR2 FYNNEI.

The chain is built from TRBV9 and TRBJ1-3; a weak D match, TRBD1 (6 bases). This CDR3 region has 17 residues. Deletions cut 3 bases from V and 0 bases from J, with 16 bases between. Germline assignment: CDR1 SGDLS and CDR2 YYNGEE. The CDR3 DNA follows: TGTGCCAGCAGCGCTCACAGGGCCGGGGACTCTGGAAACACCATATATTTT. Its translation: CASSAHRAGDSGNTIYF.

The V gene is TRBV19, the J gene TRBJ2-7; D gene unclear. Trimming shortened V by 5 bases and J by 3 bases, and 11 bases separated the two germline ends. CDR1 and CDR2 from the germline V gene are LNHDA and SQIVND (reference sequence). This CDR3 spans 13 amino acids. CDR3 protein: CASSLSWGYEQYF. In nucleotides, the CDR3 is TGTGCCAGTAGTCTCTCTTGGGGCTACGAGCAGTACTTC.

V and J are TRBV6-4 and TRBJ1-2; 7 bases are a match to TRBD1. CDR1 MRHNA and CDR2 SNTAGT come from the germline V gene. The CDR3 length is 14 residues. The junction had 7 bases not matched to a gene; V was cut back by 2 bases and J by 7 bases. CDR3 DNA: TGTGCCAGCAGTGACCAGCCAGGGGGTTTTGGCTACACCTTC. Translating it yields CASSDQPGGFGYTF.

This chain connects TRBV11-2 to TRBJ1-1; unclear D gene. The CDR3 covers 14 residues. Trimming cost V 5 bases and J 9 bases, with 19 bases left between them. The germline CDR1 and CDR2 sequences are SGHAT and FQNNGV. The CDR3 DNA reads TGTGCCAGCAGCCCCCTCAGGAGGGCGCGAAAAGCTTTCTTT. This sequence encodes CASSPLRRARKAFF.

The chain links TRBV30 to TRBJ1-1, with 9 bases identical to TRBD1. V lost 7 bases, J lost 2 bases, and 5 bases stayed unmatched. CDR3 length: 13 residues. The germline gives CDR1 GTSNPN, CDR2 SVGIG (reference sequence). CDR3 loop: CASATGGNTEAFF. The CDR3 coding sequence is TGTGCCTCCGCGACAGGGGGAAACACTGAAGCTTTCTTT.

V gene TRBV6-6 combines with J gene TRBJ1-5; no clear D. Germline CDR1 is MNHNY and CDR2 is SVGAGI (reference sequence). The CDR3 extends over 12 amino acids. Trimming removed 5 bases from V and 7 bases from J, with 9 bases in between. For the CDR3, the DNA is TGTGCCAGCAGTCGAGAGGAGCAGCCCCAGCATTTT. Its translation is CASSREEQPQHF.

This rearrangement joins TRBV29-1 to TRBJ2-3; 14 positions agree with TRBD2. In germline, CDR1 is SQVTM, CDR2 ANQGSEA. J lost 6 bases, V lost 4 bases, and 6 bases had no gene match. This CDR3 has 15 amino acids. The CDR3 nucleotides are TGCAGCGTTGCGACTAGCGGGGGGGCATGGGATACGCAGTATTTT. Its protein product is CSVATSGGAWDTQYF.

This sequence joins TRBV25-1 and TRBJ1-5, with TRBD1 as a possible D gene (5 bases). The V end was cut by 8 bases, the J end by 4 bases, with 12 bases between. Germline CDR1 reads MGHDK; CDR2 reads SYGVNS. The CDR3 runs to 13 residues. The CDR3 bases are TGTGCCAGCTCTACCGACAGAAATCAGCCCCAGCATTTT. Translation: CASSTDRNQPQHF.

This chain connects TRBV6-5 to TRBJ1-1; no definite D call. The CDR3 consists of 15 residues. V was trimmed by 5 bases and J by 1 base, leaving 14 bases between them. The germline gives CDR1 MNHEY, CDR2 SVGAGI. The CDR3 DNA follows: TGTGCCAGCAGTCCCTGGACGGGAGGGAACACTGAAGCTTTCTTT. Translating gives CASSPWTGGNTEAFF.